The 17 T cell receptor beta chains below come from one sample, sequenced in a study of blood T cell repertoires in COVID-19. Sequenced by immunoSEQ multiplex PCR; TCRdb stores in-frame clones only, minus some. The sample contains over 85,000 clones, about 91% of which appear only once. The sample taken for sequencing was peripheral blood. The source is a man younger than 35 with acute or convalescent COVID-19.

The genes are TRBV27 and TRBJ2-1; 11 nucleotides agree with TRBD2. The CDR3 consists of 14 residues. CDR1 and CDR2 (germline): MNHEY, SMNVEV (reference sequence). V lost 8 bases to trimming and J lost 13 bases; unmatched junction nucleotides: 13. The CDR3 DNA follows: TGTGCCAGCCGATTTTTGACTAGCGGGACTCACCAGTTCTTC. Translated: CASRFLTSGTHQFF.

This chain links TRBV4-2 with TRBJ1-1; the D is unclear. Trimming removed 0 bases from V and 2 bases from J, with 4 bases in between. The CDR3 extends over 13 amino acids. The germline V gene encodes CDR1 LGHNA and CDR2 YNFKEQ. CDR3 loop: CASSQDLNTEAFF. DNA of the CDR3: TGTGCCAGCAGCCAAGATCTTAACACTGAAGCTTTCTTT.

The V gene is TRBV30, the J gene TRBJ2-7; 7 bases match TRBD1. The CDR3 runs 14 residues. Germline V gene lookup returns CDR1 GTSNPN and CDR2 SVGIG (reference sequence). Germline trimming cut 2 bases from V and 3 bases from J; bases unmatched to any gene: 7. The CDR3, as DNA: TGTGCCTGGAGTCCGACAGGGAAAGGCTACGAGCAGTACTTC. Translating it yields CAWSPTGKGYEQYF.

The DNA for the CDR3 is TGTGCCAGCAGCAACCCCGGGACACCGTACGAGCAGTACTTC. Its translation: CASSNPGTPYEQYF. V usage is TRBV4-2 and J usage is TRBJ2-7; maybe TRBD1 (6 bases). This CDR3 spans 14 amino acids. Germline CDR1 reads LGHNA; CDR2 reads YNFKEQ. Trimming shortened V by 5 bases and J by 4 bases, and 15 bases separated the two germline ends.

V gene TRBV27 combines with J gene TRBJ2-7; 14 bases match TRBD2. The CDR3 loop spans 15 amino acids. Losses at the gene ends were 5 bases for V and 4 bases for J; bases not matched to a gene: 4. Germline V gives CDR1 MNHEY, CDR2 SMNVEV (reference sequence). CDR3 coding DNA: TGTGCCAGCAGTCTGGGACTAGCGGGAGAATACGAGCAGTACTTC. This codes for CASSLGLAGEYEQYF.

The chain uses TRBV7-2 and TRBJ1-4; D possibly corresponds to TRBD1 (5 bases). V was shortened by 0 bases and J by 6 bases, with 5 bases between the two germline ends. Germline-derived CDR1 and CDR2 are SGHTA and FQGNSA. This CDR3 is 13 amino acids long. The CDR3: CASSLARDEKLFF. CDR3 coding DNA: TGTGCCAGCAGCTTAGCCAGGGATGAAAAACTGTTTTTT. Supplemented by reference TRBV7-2 and TRBJ1-4, the full variable domain reads GAGVSQSPSNKVTEKGKDVELRCDPISGHTALYWYRQSLGQGLEFLIYFQGNSAPDKSGLPSDRFSAERTGGSVSTLTIQRTQQEDSAVYLCASSLARDEKLFFGSGTQLSVL.

The chain employs TRBV27 and TRBJ2-3, with D maybe TRBD2 (6 bases). The CDR3 is made up of 16 amino acids. Germline V lookup: CDR1 MNHEY, CDR2 SMNVEV (reference sequence). V lost 4 bases, J lost 3 bases, and 17 bases lay in between. DNA for the CDR3: TGTGCCAGCAGTTGGGATGGGACTCTAAGGACAGATACGCAGTATTTT. Translated: CASSWDGTLRTDTQYF.

The genes are TRBV6-5 and TRBJ1-1, with D tentatively TRBD1 (5 bases). Germline CDR1 reads MNHEY; CDR2 reads SVGAGI. The V gene lost 6 bases and the J gene lost 3 bases, with 14 bases spanning the gap. The CDR3 length is 14 residues. The CDR3 here is CASSPGGSYTEAFF. Here the CDR3 DNA reads TGTGCCAGCAGCCCCGGGGGGTCATACACTGAAGCTTTCTTT.

This clone was observed a single time. Other DNA sequences in this sample translate to the same CDR3. CDR3 DNA sequence: TGCGCCAGCAGCTTGGACAGGGGGGACTATGGCTACACCTTC. It specifies CASSLDRGDYGYTF. The rearrangement joins TRBV5-1 to TRBJ1-2; 8 bases agree with TRBD1. The trim removed 0 bases at V and 3 bases at J, leaving 1 base unmatched. The germline V gene has CDR1 SGHRS and CDR2 YFSETQ. The CDR3 has 14 residues.

CDR3 DNA sequence: TGTGCCAGTAGTAGCACATCCTCGACAGGGTCCCCTGAAGCTTTCTTT. This translates into CASSSTSSTGSPEAFF. The J gene is TRBJ1-1, the V gene TRBV19, with TRBD1 matching 7 bases. V shed 4 bases and J 6 bases; nucleotides not matched to a gene: 14. This CDR3 is built from 16 residues. In germline, CDR1 is LNHDA, CDR2 SQIVND (reference sequence).

This chain links TRBV29-1 with TRBJ2-7, with 7 bases identical to TRBD1. V shed 0 bases, J shed 2 bases, and the junction held 7 bases outside the gene matches. CDR3 length equals 15 residues. Germline loops: CDR1 SQVTM, CDR2 ANQGSEA. CDR3 amino acids: CSVEDKGTAAYEQYF. CDR3 DNA: TGCAGCGTTGAAGATAAAGGGACAGCCGCCTACGAGCAGTACTTC.

The V and J genes are TRBV9 and TRBJ2-3, with TRBD1 identical over 7 bases. The CDR3 totals 16 residues. Germline V lookup: CDR1 SGDLS, CDR2 YYNGEE. V trimming: 2 bases; J trimming: 4 bases; junction bases outside the gene matches: 10. CDR3: CASSVADRVMSDTQYF. The DNA of the CDR3 is TGTGCCAGCAGCGTGGCAGACAGGGTGATGTCAGATACGCAGTATTTT.

This chain uses TRBV30 with TRBJ2-3; no firm D call. Germline loops: CDR1 GTSNPN, CDR2 SVGIG (reference sequence). The CDR3 has 12 amino acids. V dropped 1 base and J dropped 2 bases, with 4 bases sitting between them. CDR3 DNA sequence: TGTGCCTGGAGTGGAGACACAGATACGCAGTATTTT. Encoded protein: CAWSGDTDTQYF.

This clone has a single count. CDR3 in DNA: TGTGCCACAGCCCCCCGGGATTTGAACACTGAAGCTTTCTTT. It codes for CATAPRDLNTEAFF. The chain recombines TRBV24-1 with TRBJ1-1; D gene ambiguous. CDR3 size: 14 residues. Germline CDR1 and CDR2: KGHDR and SFDVKD. V was trimmed by 10 bases and J by 0 bases, leaving 14 bases between them.

This chain links TRBV30 with TRBJ2-1; 7 bases align to TRBD2. The CDR3 runs to 13 residues. CDR1 GTSNPN and CDR2 SVGIG come from the germline V gene (reference sequence). The ends lost 4 bases at V and 8 bases at J; junction bases unmatched: 8. In nucleotides, the CDR3 is TGTGCCTGGAATGGCGGGAGAGGCGATGAGCAGTTCTTC. This encodes CAWNGGRGDEQFF. The whole variable domain, filled in from reference TRBV30 and TRBJ2-1, reads SQTIHQWPATLVQPVGSPLSLECTVEGTSNPNLYWYRQAAGRGLQLLFYSVGIGQISSEVPQNLSASRPQDRQFILSSKKLLLSDSGFYLCAWNGGRGDEQFFGPGTRLTVL.

This chain uses TRBV2 with TRBJ1-5; maybe TRBD1 (5 bases). CDR1 and CDR2 (germline): SNHLY, FYNNEI. The germline V and J ends were trimmed by 7 bases and 1 base, with 11 bases remaining between them. CDR3 length: 14 amino acids. The CDR3 protein is CASTAGTSNQPQHF. CDR3 sequence (DNA): TGTGCCAGCACGGCGGGGACCAGCAATCAGCCCCAGCATTTT.

Written as DNA, the CDR3 is TGTGCCAGCAGTTCGACAGGGGGTCTCGGCACAGATACGCAGTATTTT. Protein: CASSSTGGLGTDTQYF. J is TRBJ2-3 and V is TRBV6-5; 9 bases agree with TRBD1. The J segment lost 1 base and the V segment lost 4 bases, leaving 6 bases of the junction unmatched. The CDR3 length is 16 residues. Germline V gene sequence: CDR1 MNHEY, CDR2 SVGAGI.